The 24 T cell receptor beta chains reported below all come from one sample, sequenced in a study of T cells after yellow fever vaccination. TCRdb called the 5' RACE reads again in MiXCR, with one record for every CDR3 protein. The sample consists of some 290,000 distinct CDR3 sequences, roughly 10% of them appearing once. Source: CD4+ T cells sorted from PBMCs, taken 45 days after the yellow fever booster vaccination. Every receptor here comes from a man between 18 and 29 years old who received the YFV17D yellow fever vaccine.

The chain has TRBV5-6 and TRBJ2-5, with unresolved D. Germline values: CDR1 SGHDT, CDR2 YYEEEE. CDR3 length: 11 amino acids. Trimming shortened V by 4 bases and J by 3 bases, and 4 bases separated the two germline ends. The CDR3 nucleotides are TGTGCCAGCAGCAAAGAAGAGACCCAGTACTTC. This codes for CASSKEETQYF.

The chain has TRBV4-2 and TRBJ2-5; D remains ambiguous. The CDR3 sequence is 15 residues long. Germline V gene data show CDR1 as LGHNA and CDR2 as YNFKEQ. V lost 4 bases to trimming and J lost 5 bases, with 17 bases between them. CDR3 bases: TGTGCCAGCAGCCCGCAGACGGGCCGCCAGGAGACCCAGTACTTC. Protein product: CASSPQTGRQETQYF.

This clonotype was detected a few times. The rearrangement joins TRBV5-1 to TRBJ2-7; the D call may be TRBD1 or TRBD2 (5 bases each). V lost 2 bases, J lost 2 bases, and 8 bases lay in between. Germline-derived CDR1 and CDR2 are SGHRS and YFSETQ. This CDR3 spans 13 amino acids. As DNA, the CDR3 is TGCGCCAGCAGCTTCGGGGCTGCCTACGAGCAGTACTTC. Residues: CASSFGAAYEQYF. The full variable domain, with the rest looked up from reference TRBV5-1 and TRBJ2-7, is KAGVTQTPRYLIKTRGQQVTLSCSPISGHRSVSWYQQTPGQGLQFLFEYFSETQRNKGNFPGRFSGRQFSNSRSEMNVSTLELGDSALYLCASSFGAAYEQYFGPGTRLTVT.

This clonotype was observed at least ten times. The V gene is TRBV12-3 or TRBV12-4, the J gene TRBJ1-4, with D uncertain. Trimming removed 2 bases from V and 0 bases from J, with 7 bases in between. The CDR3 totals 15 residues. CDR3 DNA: TGTGCCAGCAGTTTAATGGGTTCAACTAATGAAAAACTGTTTTTT. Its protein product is CASSLMGSTNEKLFF.

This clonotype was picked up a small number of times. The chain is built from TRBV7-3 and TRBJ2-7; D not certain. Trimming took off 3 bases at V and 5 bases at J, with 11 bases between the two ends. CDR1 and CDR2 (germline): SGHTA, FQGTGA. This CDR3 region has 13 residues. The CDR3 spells CASSFTRKDEQYV. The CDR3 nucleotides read TGTGCCAGCAGCTTTACCCGGAAGGACGAGCAGTACGTC.

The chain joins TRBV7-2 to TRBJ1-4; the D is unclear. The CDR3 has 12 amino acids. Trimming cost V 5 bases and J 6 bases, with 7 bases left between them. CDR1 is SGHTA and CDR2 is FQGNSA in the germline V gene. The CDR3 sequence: CASSTRDEKLFF. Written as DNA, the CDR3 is TGTGCCAGCAGCACAAGGGATGAAAAACTGTTTTTT.

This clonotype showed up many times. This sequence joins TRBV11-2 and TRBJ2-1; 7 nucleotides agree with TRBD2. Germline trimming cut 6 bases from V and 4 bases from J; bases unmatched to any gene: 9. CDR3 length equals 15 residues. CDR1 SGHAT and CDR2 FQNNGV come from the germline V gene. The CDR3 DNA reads TGTGCCAGCAGGAGACCGGGGGGACCTTACAATGAGCAGTTCTTC. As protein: CASRRPGGPYNEQFF. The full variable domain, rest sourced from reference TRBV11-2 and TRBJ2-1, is EAGVAQSPRYKIIEKRQSVAFWCNPISGHATLYWYQQILGQGPKLLIQFQNNGVVDDSQLPKDRFSAERLKGVDSTLKIQPAKLEDSAVYLCASRRPGGPYNEQFFGPGTRLTVL.

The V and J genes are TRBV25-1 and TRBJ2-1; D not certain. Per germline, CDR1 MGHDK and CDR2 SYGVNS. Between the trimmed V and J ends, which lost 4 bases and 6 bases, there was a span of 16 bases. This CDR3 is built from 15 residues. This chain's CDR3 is CASSVKRPRSNEQFF. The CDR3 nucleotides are TGTGCCAGCAGTGTTAAGAGACCGAGGAGCAATGAGCAGTTCTTC.

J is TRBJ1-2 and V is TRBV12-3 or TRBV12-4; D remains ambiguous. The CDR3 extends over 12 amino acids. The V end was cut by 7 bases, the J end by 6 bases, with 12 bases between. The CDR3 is CASTFRAHGYTF. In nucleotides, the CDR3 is TGTGCCAGCACTTTTAGGGCCCATGGCTACACCTTC.

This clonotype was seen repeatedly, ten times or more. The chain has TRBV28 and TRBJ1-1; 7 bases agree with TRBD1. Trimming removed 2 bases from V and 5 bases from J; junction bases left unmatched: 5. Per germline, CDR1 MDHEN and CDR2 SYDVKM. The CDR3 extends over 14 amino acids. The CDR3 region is CASSLRQGWTEAFF. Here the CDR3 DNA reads TGTGCCAGCAGTTTACGACAGGGTTGGACTGAAGCTTTCTTT.

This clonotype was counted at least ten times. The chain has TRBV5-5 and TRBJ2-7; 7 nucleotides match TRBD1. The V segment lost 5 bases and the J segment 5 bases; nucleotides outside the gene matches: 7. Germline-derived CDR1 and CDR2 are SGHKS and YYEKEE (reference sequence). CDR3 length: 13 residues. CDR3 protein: CASSSQGHHEQYF. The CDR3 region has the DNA TGTGCCAGCAGTTCACAGGGGCACCACGAGCAGTACTTC.

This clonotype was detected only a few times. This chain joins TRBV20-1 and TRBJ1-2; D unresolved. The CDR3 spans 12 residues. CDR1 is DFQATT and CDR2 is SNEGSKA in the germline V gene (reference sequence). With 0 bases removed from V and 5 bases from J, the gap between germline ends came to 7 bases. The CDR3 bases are TGCAGTGCTAGAGATAACATGTATGGCTACACCTTC. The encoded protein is CSARDNMYGYTF.

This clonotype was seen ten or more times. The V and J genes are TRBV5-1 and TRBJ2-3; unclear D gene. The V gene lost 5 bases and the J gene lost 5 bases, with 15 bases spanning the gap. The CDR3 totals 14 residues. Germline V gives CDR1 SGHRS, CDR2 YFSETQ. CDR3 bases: TGCGCCAGCAGGATCGGAACAGCCAAAGATACGCAGTATTTT. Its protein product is CASRIGTAKDTQYF.

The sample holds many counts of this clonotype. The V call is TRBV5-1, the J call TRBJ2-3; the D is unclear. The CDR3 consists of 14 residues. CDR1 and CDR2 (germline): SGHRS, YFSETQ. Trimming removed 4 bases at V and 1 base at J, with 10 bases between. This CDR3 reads CASSVGSRTDTQYF. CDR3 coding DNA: TGCGCCAGCAGCGTGGGTAGCCGCACAGATACGCAGTATTTT.

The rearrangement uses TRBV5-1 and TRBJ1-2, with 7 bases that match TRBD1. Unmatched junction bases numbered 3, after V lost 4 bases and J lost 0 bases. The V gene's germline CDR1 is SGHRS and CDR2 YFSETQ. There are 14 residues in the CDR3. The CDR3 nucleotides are TGCGCCAGCAGCCGGGACAGAGCTAACTATGGCTACACCTTC. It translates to CASSRDRANYGYTF.

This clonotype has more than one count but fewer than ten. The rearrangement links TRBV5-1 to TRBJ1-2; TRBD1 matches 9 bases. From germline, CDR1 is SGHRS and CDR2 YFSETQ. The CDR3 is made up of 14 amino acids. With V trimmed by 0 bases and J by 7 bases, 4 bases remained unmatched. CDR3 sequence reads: CASSLVPGQGGYTF. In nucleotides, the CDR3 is TGCGCCAGCAGCTTGGTCCCGGGACAGGGTGGCTACACCTTC.

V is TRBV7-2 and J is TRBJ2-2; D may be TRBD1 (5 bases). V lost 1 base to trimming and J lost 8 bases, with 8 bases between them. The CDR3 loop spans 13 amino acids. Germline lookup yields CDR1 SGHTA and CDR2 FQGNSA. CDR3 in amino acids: CASSLEGSGELFF. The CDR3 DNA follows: TGTGCCAGCAGCTTAGAGGGGTCTGGGGAGCTGTTTTTT.

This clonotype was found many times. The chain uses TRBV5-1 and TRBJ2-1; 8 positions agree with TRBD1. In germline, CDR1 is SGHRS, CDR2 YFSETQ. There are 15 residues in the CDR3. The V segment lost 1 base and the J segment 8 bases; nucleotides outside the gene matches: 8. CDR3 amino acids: CASSLSGQGYDEQFF. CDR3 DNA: TGCGCCAGCAGCTTGTCCGGACAGGGTTATGATGAGCAGTTCTTC. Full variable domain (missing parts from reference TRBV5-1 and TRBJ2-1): KAGVTQTPRYLIKTRGQQVTLSCSPISGHRSVSWYQQTPGQGLQFLFEYFSETQRNKGNFPGRFSGRQFSNSRSEMNVSTLELGDSALYLCASSLSGQGYDEQFFGPGTRLTVL.

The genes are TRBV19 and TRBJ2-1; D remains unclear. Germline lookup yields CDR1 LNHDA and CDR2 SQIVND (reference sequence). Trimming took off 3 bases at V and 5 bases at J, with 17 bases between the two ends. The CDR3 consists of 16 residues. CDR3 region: CASSIEIVLTDNEQFF. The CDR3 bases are TGTGCCAGTAGTATTGAAATAGTGTTGACGGACAATGAGCAGTTCTTC.

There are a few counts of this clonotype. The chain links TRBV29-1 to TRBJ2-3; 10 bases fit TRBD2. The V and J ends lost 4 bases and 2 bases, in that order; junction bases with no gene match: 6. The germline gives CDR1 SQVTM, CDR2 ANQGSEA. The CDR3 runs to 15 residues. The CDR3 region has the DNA TGCAGCGTTGTTCGAGCGGGGGGGGCCACAGATACGCAGTATTTT. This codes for CSVVRAGGATDTQYF.

CDR3 sequence (DNA): TGTGCCAGCAGCTTACGATTAAGCACCGGGGAGCTGTTTTTT. Translation: CASSLRLSTGELFF. This sequence joins TRBV7-3 and TRBJ2-2; D remains unclear. The length of the CDR3 is 14 residues. CDR1 is SGHTA, CDR2 FQGTGA, per germline. V was pared by 2 bases and J by 4 bases, with 8 bases between.

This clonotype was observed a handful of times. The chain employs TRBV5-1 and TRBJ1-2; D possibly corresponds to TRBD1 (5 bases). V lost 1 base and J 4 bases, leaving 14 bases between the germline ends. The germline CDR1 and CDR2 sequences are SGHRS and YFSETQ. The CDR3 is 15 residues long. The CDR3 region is CASSLRGEIIYGYTF. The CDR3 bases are TGCGCCAGCAGCTTGCGAGGGGAAATTATCTATGGCTACACCTTC.

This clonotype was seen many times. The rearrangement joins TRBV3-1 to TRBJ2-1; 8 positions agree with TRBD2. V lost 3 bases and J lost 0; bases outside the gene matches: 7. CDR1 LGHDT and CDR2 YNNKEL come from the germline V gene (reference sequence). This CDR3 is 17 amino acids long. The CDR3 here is CASSQAGSGGSYNEQFF. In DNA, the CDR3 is TGTGCCAGCAGCCAGGCCGGCAGCGGGGGCTCCTACAATGAGCAGTTCTTC.

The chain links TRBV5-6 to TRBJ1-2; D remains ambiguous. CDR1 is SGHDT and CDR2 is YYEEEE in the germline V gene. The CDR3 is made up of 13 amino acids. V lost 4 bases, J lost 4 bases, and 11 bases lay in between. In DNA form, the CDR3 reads TGTGCCAGCAGCATCGGACGTCCCTATGGCTACACCTTC. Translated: CASSIGRPYGYTF.